The 7 T cell receptor beta chains listed next were all sequenced from one sample in a study of CD8+CD57+ T cells in acquired aplastic anemia. Investigators profiled TCR beta VDJ and CDR3 from genomic DNA template. TCRdb recomputed calls from the reads with MiXCR, one row per CDR3 protein. The sample carries a few hundred thousand distinct CDR3 sequences, 30% to 40% recorded once. The material sequenced was sorted CD4+, CD8+, or CD8+CD57+ T cells (not recorded which) from PBMCs. The receptors here all came from a human donor in good health, serving as a control.

The rearrangement joins TRBV6-1 to TRBJ2-1; TRBD2 matches at 8 bases. V gave up 6 bases and J gave up 4 bases; unmatched junction bases: 8. Germline values: CDR1 MNHNS, CDR2 SASEGT. The length of the CDR3 is 15 residues. The DNA for the CDR3 is TGTGCCAGCAGGATGGGACTAGAGTTGTACAATGAGCAGTTCTTC. The encoded protein is CASRMGLELYNEQFF.

The sample holds many counts of this clonotype. The chain carries TRBV10-3 and TRBJ1-5; D perhaps matches TRBD1 (5 bases). Trimming pared 10 bases from V and 1 base from J, leaving 23 bases between. The CDR3 length is 17 residues. CDR1 and CDR2 from the germline V gene are ENHRY and SYGVKD. CDR3 amino acids: CATAHIGTRESNQPQHF. CDR3 DNA: TGTGCCACCGCCCATATAGGAACCAGGGAAAGCAATCAGCCCCAGCATTTT.

This clonotype appeared a few times. This CDR3 is CASSPPSSPLGEQYF. The CDR3 region has the DNA TGTGCCAGCAGCCCACCGTCCTCTCCCTTAGGGGAGCAGTACTTC. The V and J genes are TRBV28 and TRBJ2-7; D uncertain. Germline V gives CDR1 MDHEN, CDR2 SYDVKM. The ends were cut back, 6 bases at V and 7 bases at J, with 22 bases in the middle. The CDR3 is 15 amino acids.

At least ten counts were recorded for this clonotype. V is TRBV7-2 and J is TRBJ2-3; D ambiguous. Trimming took 2 bases from V and 2 from J, leaving 5 bases between them. The length of the CDR3 is 13 residues. Germline V gives CDR1 SGHTA, CDR2 FQGNSA. The DNA for the CDR3 is TGTGCCAGCAGCTTATTGTACACAGATACGCAGTATTTT. It translates to CASSLLYTDTQYF. The full variable domain, rest sourced from reference TRBV7-2 and TRBJ2-3, is GAGVSQSPSNKVTEKGKDVELRCDPISGHTALYWYRQSLGQGLEFLIYFQGNSAPDKSGLPSDRFSAERTGGSVSTLTIQRTQQEDSAVYLCASSLLYTDTQYFGPGTRLTVL.

Only a few counts were recorded for this clonotype. The chain recombines TRBV6-5 with TRBJ1-1; perhaps TRBD1 as D (5 bases). The CDR3 loop spans 14 amino acids. The germline gives CDR1 MNHEY, CDR2 SVGAGI. Between the trimmed V and J ends, which lost 2 bases and 1 base, there was a span of 8 bases. CDR3 in DNA: TGTGCCAGCAGTTACCGGGGCAAGAACACTGAAGCTTTCTTT. Residues: CASSYRGKNTEAFF.

This clonotype came up many times. One end of the junction is discordant with germline, which a read error may explain. The chain joins TRBV7-6 to TRBJ1-4, with a tentative D call TRBD1 (5 bases). This CDR3 spans 14 amino acids. Germline V gene sequence: CDR1 SGHVS, CDR2 FNYEAQ. The CDR3 DNA reads TGTGCCAGCAGCAAACAGGCAACTAATGAAAAGCTGTTTTTT. It translates to CASSKQATNEKLFF.

V and J are TRBV29-1 and TRBJ1-2; 12 nucleotides line up with TRBD1. Trimming at V came to 7 bases and at J to 8 bases, leaving 8 bases not matched to a gene. CDR1 is SQVTM and CDR2 is ANQGSEA in the germline V gene. The CDR3 is 13 residues long. The CDR3 DNA reads TGCAGCGCCGGGACAGGGGGCGATCTGGGCTACACCTTC. Translated, it gives CSAGTGGDLGYTF.